The sequence of this T cell receptor (beta chain) was determined in a study of human T cells and chemical hapten exposure. Study observations and caveats: Sensitization with DPC brought no change to TCRs above 1 in 1000 in frequency.

The time point was: patch test 2, 6 weeks after DPC sensitization. The treatment here: therapeutic diphenylcyclopropenone sensitization with weekly scalp DPC. Researchers extracted total RNA from unfractionated whole blood. Germline loops: CDR1 MDHEN, CDR2 SYDVKM. Between the trimmed V and J ends, which lost 6 bases and 4 bases, there was a span of 12 bases. The CDR3 sequence is 13 residues long. TCRdb re-called the RACE reads with MiXCR, one entry per CDR3 protein. The profile covers about 43,000 distinct CDR3 sequences, with approximately 3.5% appearing a single time and approximately 6.7% taken by the ten largest. This clonotype appeared many times. Its antigen is not known.

The clonotype comes from a man aged 40-55 years with alopecia areata. Some clones in this sample may be carry-over from other donors' samples. The starting material was whole blood, obtained in connection with sensitization to the hapten diphenylcyclopropenone (DPC). This rearrangement joins TRBV28 to TRBJ1-2, with D unresolved. The CDR3 sequence: CASRPSALYGYTF. In DNA form, the CDR3 reads TGTGCCAGCAGGCCCAGCGCGCTCTATGGCTACACCTTC.